This passage covers 5 T cell receptor beta chains from one sample sequenced in a study of cytomegalovirus exposure and HLA in healthy donors. A multiplex PCR was run with 60 Vbeta primers and 13 Jbeta primers. Some clones are missing from TCRdb's copy, which holds only in-frame ones; the method was immunoSEQ multiplex PCR. This sample carries 90,000 or so clones, about two thirds of them seen once, and the ten largest clones take less than 15%. The sequencing sample was made of PBMCs. The receptors originated from a woman between 50 and 59 years old in good health and CMV-seropositive.

The chain is built from TRBV7-2 and TRBJ2-1, with 8 bases matching TRBD2. This CDR3 spans 14 amino acids. From germline, CDR1 is SGHTA and CDR2 FQGNSA. Germline trimming cut 5 bases from V and 8 bases from J; bases unmatched to any gene: 8. The CDR3 sequence is CASSPGLGVDEQFF. The CDR3 DNA is TGTGCCAGCAGCCCGGGACTAGGAGTCGATGAGCAGTTCTTC.

The chain links TRBV5-1 to TRBJ2-1; 10 bases map to TRBD2. V trimming: 0 bases; J trimming: 9 bases; junction bases outside the gene matches: 3. This CDR3 contains 14 residues. Germline CDR1 and CDR2: SGHRS and YFSETQ. CDR3 sequence (DNA): TGCGCCAGCAGCTTGGATGCTAGCGGGAGTGAGCAGTTCTTC. Its protein product is CASSLDASGSEQFF.

The chain uses TRBV7-8 and TRBJ2-1, with a possible D match to TRBD1 (5 bases). The CDR3 sequence is 14 residues long. The germline CDR1 and CDR2 sequences are SGHVS and FQNEAQ. The ends were cut back, 5 bases at V and 0 bases at J, with 8 bases in the middle. Here the CDR3 reads CASSDTGSYNEQFF. CDR3 nucleotides: TGTGCCAGCAGCGACACAGGCTCCTACAATGAGCAGTTCTTC.

This sequence joins TRBV18 and TRBJ1-4; tentatively, D is TRBD1 (5 bases). The V end lost 6 bases, the J end lost 7 bases, and 18 bases lay between the germline ends. Per the germline V gene, CDR1 is KGHSH and CDR2 is LQKENI. The CDR3 contains 15 residues. The CDR3 DNA follows: TGTGCCAGCTCGCCCGGTGGAGGGGAAGGTGAAAAACTGTTTTTT. This translates into CASSPGGGEGEKLFF.

This chain uses TRBV6-1 with TRBJ2-7, with D possibly TRBD1 on 5 matching bases. Germline CDR1 reads MNHNS; CDR2 reads SASEGT. The V end was cut by 2 bases, the J end by 5 bases, with 10 bases between. This CDR3 comprises 13 residues. CDR3 in amino acids: CASSEQGLDEQYF. In DNA, the CDR3 is TGTGCCAGCAGTGAACAGGGTCTAGACGAGCAGTACTTC.